Below, 2 T cell receptor beta chains from the same sample are listed, as sequenced in a study of blood T cell repertoires in COVID-19. Here immunoSEQ multiplex PCR was the method, and the copy in TCRdb shows in-frame clones only, minus some. The table has 150,000 to 200,000 clones, roughly nine tenths seen once. The sample consisted of peripheral blood. The origin of the receptors is an older woman with COVID-19, enrolled during active disease.

The chain combines TRBV5-1 with TRBJ2-1; a weak D match, TRBD1 (5 bases). Germline CDR1 reads SGHRS; CDR2 reads YFSETQ. CDR3 size: 13 residues. The V gene lost 0 bases and the J gene lost 7 bases, with 8 bases spanning the gap. As DNA, the CDR3 is TGCGCCAGCAGCTTGGGGTACAGGAATGAGCAGTTCTTC. This encodes CASSLGYRNEQFF. Combining the CDR3 with reference TRBV5-1 and TRBJ2-1 gives the whole variable domain KAGVTQTPRYLIKTRGQQVTLSCSPISGHRSVSWYQQTPGQGLQFLFEYFSETQRNKGNFPGRFSGRQFSNSRSEMNVSTLELGDSALYLCASSLGYRNEQFFGPGTRLTVL.

In this sample, this clone turned up once. CDR3 loop: CASSGTGDDYGYTF. Here the CDR3 DNA reads TGTGCCAGCAGTGGGACAGGGGATGACTATGGCTACACCTTC. This chain links TRBV27 with TRBJ1-2, with 10 bases lining up with TRBD1. V shed 5 bases, J shed 3 bases, and the junction held 3 bases outside the gene matches. CDR3 length equals 14 residues. CDR1 and CDR2 from the germline V gene are MNHEY and SMNVEV (reference sequence).